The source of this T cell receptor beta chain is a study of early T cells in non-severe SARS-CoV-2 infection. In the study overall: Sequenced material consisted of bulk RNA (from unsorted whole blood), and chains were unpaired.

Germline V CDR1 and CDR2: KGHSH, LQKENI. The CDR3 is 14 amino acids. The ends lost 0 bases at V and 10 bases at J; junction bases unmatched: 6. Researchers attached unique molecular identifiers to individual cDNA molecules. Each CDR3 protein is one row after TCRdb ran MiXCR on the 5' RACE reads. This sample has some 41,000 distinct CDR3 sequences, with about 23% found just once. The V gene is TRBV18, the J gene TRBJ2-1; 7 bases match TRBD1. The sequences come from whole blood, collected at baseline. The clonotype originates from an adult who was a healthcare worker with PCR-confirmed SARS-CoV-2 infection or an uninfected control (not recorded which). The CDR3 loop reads CASSPPSRDREQFF. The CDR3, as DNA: TGTGCCAGCTCACCACCGAGCCGGGACAGAGAGCAGTTCTTC.